This TCR beta chain was profiled in a study of T cell repertoires in aging, cancer and after chemotherapy. Whole-study findings and limits: Age-matched healthy donors had significantly more diverse, less clonal blood TCR repertoires than untreated cancer patients.

TRB rearrangements spanning V, D and J were amplified using mixed TRB-A/B primers. TCRdb processed the multiplex PCR reads anew with MiXCR; each CDR3 protein has one entry. This table holds over 500 distinct CDR3 sequences, 26% found once. Worth noting for this clonotype: What it recognizes is unknown.

Amplification of TCR beta used genomic DNA extracted from peripheral blood. This CDR3 is 14 amino acids long. V lost 2 bases, J lost 5 bases, and 8 bases stayed unmatched. Germline assignment: CDR1 DFQATT and CDR2 SNEGSKA (reference sequence). The specimen was blood. This TCR was recovered from a human donor with a solid tumor. This sequence joins TRBV20-1 and TRBJ1-1, with TRBD1 identical over 7 bases. CDR3 amino acids: CSARTDRAVTEAFF. CDR3 DNA: TGCAGTGCTAGAACCGACAGGGCGGTAACTGAAGCTTTCTTT.